This TCR beta chain comes out of a study of blood T cell repertoires in COVID-19. Looking at the study overall: In each case, the material was cDNA or gDNA derived from T cells, B-cell-depleted T cells, or PBMCs.

From germline, CDR1 is KGHSH and CDR2 LQKENI. This CDR3 is built from 14 residues. The V gene lost 2 bases and the J gene lost 6 bases, with 13 bases spanning the gap. Libraries were prepared by immunoSEQ multiplex PCR; TCRdb keeps only in-frame clonotypes and omits some of them. The sample contains about 86,000 clones, around 82% of which appear only once. The V and J genes are TRBV18 and TRBJ1-2; possibly TRBD1 for D (6 bases). The source material was peripheral blood. The TCR sequence derives from a woman aged 80 or older with acute or convalescent COVID-19. CDR3 bases: TGTGCCAGCTCACCAGAAGGGGACACCAATGGCTACACCTTC. The encoded protein is CASSPEGDTNGYTF.